This T cell receptor (beta chain) derives from a study of cytomegalovirus exposure and HLA in healthy donors. Study in general: About 85 million unique TCR sequences came from HLA-typed donors in an early release. Among the 398 donors who were genotyped, roughly 76% fell in the genetic ancestry cluster that is associated with self-reported Caucasian donors.

A few counts support this clone. The CDR3 consists of 18 residues. The J segment lost 5 bases and the V segment lost 5 bases, leaving 16 bases of the junction unmatched. CDR1 and CDR2 from the germline V gene are SGHVS and FQNEAQ. Amplification used 60 Vbeta primers and 13 Jbeta primers. Profiled with immunoSEQ multiplex PCR; TCRdb holds only in-frame clones, not every one. The top ten hold approximately 1.5% of the sample, which has fewer than 200,000 clones, about 9% seen once. The chain has TRBV7-8 and TRBJ2-3; 10 positions agree with TRBD2. Sample: PBMCs. The TCR originated in a young woman in good health and CMV-seropositive. The CDR3: CASSGPRERGGREDTQYF. In DNA, the CDR3 is TGTGCCAGCAGCGGCCCTAGGGAGCGGGGGGGGCGGGAAGATACGCAGTATTTT.